A selection of T cell receptor beta chains follows, all from one sample in a study of cytomegalovirus exposure and HLA in healthy donors. Data came from immunoSEQ multiplex PCR; TCRdb stores just in-frame clones and leaves some out. The repertoire table contains 100,000 to 150,000 clones. Sequencing was carried out using PBMCs. The source is a woman in her forties in good health and CMV-seropositive. Each CDR3 is given with its conserved first and last residue. Each record gives: V gene, D gene, J gene, CDR3 protein, CDR3 DNA. D genes are given only for firm matches.

V: TRBV5-1; D: .; J: TRBJ1-1; CDR3: CASSYRVNTEAFF; DNA: TGCGCCAGCAGCTACAGGGTTAACACTGAAGCTTTCTTT
V: TRBV7-9; D: TRBD2; J: TRBJ2-3; CDR3: CASSQGLADGDTQYF; DNA: TGTGCCAGCAGCCAAGGACTAGCGGACGGAGATACGCAGTATTTT
V: TRBV4-1; D: .; J: TRBJ2-1; CDR3: CASSHHRESYNEQFF; DNA: TGCGCCAGCAGCCACCACAGGGAGTCCTACAATGAGCAGTTCTTC
V: TRBV7-3; D: .; J: TRBJ2-5; CDR3: CASSLHNRETQYF; DNA: TGTGCCAGCAGCTTACATAATAGAGAGACCCAGTACTTC
V: TRBV6-6; D: .; J: TRBJ1-4; CDR3: CASSYSGGHGEKLFF; DNA: TGTGCCAGCAGTTACTCGGGGGGGCATGGTGAAAAACTGTTTTTT
V: TRBV28; D: TRBD2; J: TRBJ2-1; CDR3: CASSTHSAGGFDEQFF; DNA: TGTGCCAGCAGTACTCACTCAGCGGGAGGGTTCGATGAGCAGTTCTTC
V: TRBV5-4; D: .; J: TRBJ2-7; CDR3: CASSPGARGDYEQYF; DNA: TGTGCCAGCAGCCCCGGGGCCAGGGGGGACTACGAGCAGTACTTC
V: TRBV28; D: .; J: TRBJ1-5; CDR3: CASSLGQTGNQPQHF; DNA: TGTGCCAGCAGTTTAGGACAGACCGGAAATCAGCCCCAGCATTTT
V: TRBV5-6; D: TRBD1; J: TRBJ1-5; CDR3: CASSFTGTEDQPQHF; DNA: TGTGCCAGCAGCTTTACCGGGACAGAGGATCAGCCCCAGCATTTT
V: TRBV19; D: .; J: TRBJ1-1; CDR3: CASSIWSGTEAFF; DNA: TGTGCCAGTAGTATTTGGAGCGGCACTGAAGCTTTCTTT
V: TRBV9; D: .; J: TRBJ1-1; CDR3: CASSVRGIEDEAFF; DNA: TGTGCCAGCAGCGTGCGGGGGATTGAGGATGAAGCTTTCTTT
V: TRBV9; D: TRBD2; J: TRBJ2-1; CDR3: CASSVFSSAGVLNEQFF; DNA: TGTGCCAGCAGCGTATTCTCGTCAGCGGGAGTTCTCAATGAGCAGTTCTTC
V: TRBV6-1; D: .; J: TRBJ2-1; CDR3: CASSETFMRGRPNEQFF; DNA: TGTGCCAGCAGTGAAACGTTCATGAGAGGGAGGCCCAATGAGCAGTTCTTC
V: TRBV9; D: TRBD2; J: TRBJ2-2; CDR3: CASSVLAGGNTGELFF; DNA: TGTGCCAGCAGCGTCTTAGCGGGAGGAAACACCGGGGAGCTGTTTTTT
V: TRBV28; D: .; J: TRBJ1-5; CDR3: CASSPPVDYSNQPQHF; DNA: TGTGCCAGCAGTCCCCCTGTAGACTATAGCAATCAGCCCCAGCATTTT
V: TRBV28; D: .; J: TRBJ1-5; CDR3: CASSSGASEHQPQHF; DNA: TGTGCCAGCAGTTCAGGGGCGTCCGAGCATCAGCCCCAGCATTTT
V: TRBV18; D: .; J: TRBJ1-2; CDR3: CASSPREAYGYTF; DNA: TGTGCCAGCTCCCCCAGGGAGGCCTATGGCTACACCTTC
V: TRBV7-9; D: .; J: TRBJ2-1; CDR3: CASSLAGSSYNEQFF; DNA: TGTGCCAGCAGCTTAGCTGGTAGCTCCTACAATGAGCAGTTCTTC
V: TRBV4-1; D: .; J: TRBJ2-7; CDR3: CASSQDEAFYEQYF; DNA: TGCGCCAGCAGCCAAGATGAGGCTTTCTACGAGCAGTACTTC
V: TRBV19; D: TRBD1; J: TRBJ2-7; CDR3: CASSDRGYEQYF; DNA: TGTGCCAGTAGTGACAGGGGCTACGAGCAGTACTTC
V: TRBV7-9; D: .; J: TRBJ1-2; CDR3: CASSLDGQTGYTF; DNA: TGTGCCAGCAGCTTAGATGGGCAAACTGGCTACACCTTC
V: TRBV2; D: TRBD1; J: TRBJ1-1; CDR3: CASSNDRDTEAFF; DNA: TGTGCCAGCAGCAACGACAGGGACACTGAAGCTTTCTTT
V: TRBV19; D: .; J: TRBJ2-1; CDR3: CASSLGSSYNEQFF; DNA: TGTGCCAGTAGCCTCGGTAGCTCCTACAATGAGCAGTTCTTC
V: TRBV5-6; D: .; J: TRBJ2-7; CDR3: CASSLARGYWSSYEQYF; DNA: TGTGCCAGCAGCTTGGCGAGAGGTTATTGGAGCTCGTACGAGCAGTACTTC
V: TRBV9; D: TRBD2; J: TRBJ2-1; CDR3: CASSPRTSAHNEQFF; DNA: TGTGCCAGCAGCCCCCGGACTAGCGCACACAATGAGCAGTTCTTC
V: TRBV10-3; D: TRBD1; J: TRBJ2-5; CDR3: CAISVLTGSYQETQYF; DNA: TGTGCCATCAGTGTCCTGACAGGGTCGTACCAAGAGACCCAGTACTTC
V: TRBV28; D: TRBD2; J: TRBJ2-1; CDR3: CASIGLAGNEQFF; DNA: TGTGCCAGCATCGGACTAGCGGGGAATGAGCAGTTCTTC
V: TRBV19; D: .; J: TRBJ2-2; CDR3: CASSIEGPLRTGELFF; DNA: TGTGCCAGTAGTATAGAGGGCCCGTTACGCACCGGGGAGCTGTTTTTC
V: TRBV6-5; D: .; J: TRBJ1-5; CDR3: CASSSATGIQHF; DNA: TGTGCCAGCAGTTCCGCGACAGGCATCCAGCATTTT
V: TRBV7-3; D: TRBD2; J: TRBJ2-1; CDR3: CASSPTSGMGNEQFF; DNA: TGTGCCAGCAGCCCCACTAGCGGGATGGGCAATGAGCAGTTCTTC
V: TRBV7-2; D: TRBD2; J: TRBJ2-5; CDR3: CASSLLTSGYQETQYF; DNA: TGTGCCAGCAGCTTACTTACTAGCGGGTACCAAGAGACCCAGTACTTC
V: TRBV5-6; D: .; J: TRBJ1-6; CDR3: CASSLNRGARNSPLHF; DNA: TGTGCCAGCAGCTTGAACCGGGGGGCGCGGAATTCACCCCTCCACTTT
V: TRBV27; D: .; J: TRBJ2-1; CDR3: CASSQTGRSDNEQFF; DNA: TGTGCCAGCAGTCAGACAGGCCGTTCGGACAATGAGCAGTTCTTC
V: TRBV7-7; D: TRBD1; J: TRBJ2-1; CDR3: CASSAGGRDEQFF; DNA: TGTGCTAGCAGCGCAGGGGGCAGGGATGAGCAGTTCTTC
V: TRBV29-1; D: TRBD1; J: TRBJ1-1; CDR3: CSVRWAGGNTEAFF; DNA: TGCAGCGTCCGGTGGGCAGGGGGCAACACTGAAGCTTTCTTT
V: TRBV9; D: .; J: TRBJ2-2; CDR3: CASRSGTGELFF; DNA: TGTGCCAGCAGGAGCGGCACCGGGGAGCTGTTTTTT
V: TRBV6-6; D: .; J: TRBJ2-7; CDR3: CASSYTGTNSYEQYF; DNA: TGTGCCAGCAGTTATACCGGGACAAATTCTTACGAGCAGTACTTC
V: TRBV5-4; D: .; J: TRBJ1-1; CDR3: CASSLRGGVNTEAFF; DNA: TGTGCCAGCAGCTTGCGTGGAGGGGTGAACACTGAAGCTTTCTTT
V: TRBV21-1; D: .; J: TRBJ1-5; CDR3: CASSKAQGNQPQHF; DNA: TGTGCCAGCAGCAAAGCCCAGGGTAACCAGCCCCAGCATTTT
V: TRBV5-4; D: .; J: TRBJ2-2; CDR3: CASSLVFYFFSGLPTGELFF; DNA: TGTGCCAGCAGCTTGGTGTTTTATTTTTTCTCGGGACTCCCCACCGGGGAGCTGTTTTTT
V: TRBV4-1; D: TRBD1; J: TRBJ1-1; CDR3: CASSPNPGQGLEAFF; DNA: TGCGCCAGCAGCCCTAATCCGGGACAGGGGCTTGAAGCTTTCTTT
V: TRBV28; D: TRBD2; J: TRBJ2-7; CDR3: CASSFSGSPYEQYF; DNA: TGTGCCAGCAGTTTTAGCGGGAGTCCCTACGAGCAGTACTTC
V: TRBV6-5; D: .; J: TRBJ2-7; CDR3: CASSYAGPQDEQYF; DNA: TGTGCCAGCAGTTACGCGGGACCACAGGACGAGCAGTACTTC
V: TRBV7-9; D: .; J: TRBJ2-3; CDR3: CASSLGVLATQYF; DNA: TGTGCCAGCAGCTTAGGAGTACTAGCAACGCAGTATTTT
V: TRBV9; D: TRBD2; J: TRBJ2-7; CDR3: CASSGRDYSYEQYF; DNA: TGTGCCAGCAGCGGGCGGGACTACTCCTACGAGCAGTACTTC
V: TRBV7-3; D: .; J: TRBJ2-3; CDR3: CASSLAGSSTDTQYF; DNA: TGTGCCAGCAGCTTAGCCGGTTCTAGCACAGATACGCAGTATTTT
V: TRBV27; D: .; J: TRBJ1-2; CDR3: CASSLLIPGGVAGYTF; DNA: TGTGCCAGCAGTTTATTGATCCCCGGAGGGGTGGCTGGCTACACCTTC
V: TRBV6-5; D: .; J: TRBJ2-7; CDR3: CASSSGVTYEQYF; DNA: TGTGCCAGCAGTTCGGGAGTGACTTACGAGCAGTACTTC
V: TRBV6-1; D: TRBD1; J: TRBJ2-7; CDR3: CASSDWDRVYEQYF; DNA: TGTGCCAGCAGTGATTGGGACAGGGTCTACGAGCAGTACTTC
V: TRBV5-4; D: .; J: TRBJ2-1; CDR3: CASRPTGEINYNEQFF; DNA: TGTGCCAGCAGACCTACGGGAGAAATAAACTACAATGAGCAGTTCTTC
V: TRBV5-1; D: TRBD1; J: TRBJ2-1; CDR3: CASSSVPGQGRDEQFF; DNA: TGCGCCAGCAGCTCCGTTCCGGGACAGGGTAGGGATGAGCAGTTCTTC